Each of the 6 T cell receptor beta chains below was sequenced from the same sample in a study of T cells after yellow fever vaccination. TCRdb fed the 5' RACE reads into MiXCR, producing one record per CDR3 protein. The sample carries 60,000 to 75,000 distinct CDR3 sequences, over 6% recorded once. Sequencing was performed on CD8+ T cells sorted from PBMCs, taken more than 40 days after the first yellow fever vaccination. Receptors originate from a man in his late teens or twenties who received the YFV17D yellow fever vaccine.

This clonotype was observed many times. The chain employs TRBV5-1 and TRBJ2-1; D is undetermined. The germline V gene has CDR1 SGHRS and CDR2 YFSETQ. The CDR3 has 15 residues. V lost 2 bases and J lost 2, with 11 bases in between. CDR3 nucleotide sequence: TGCGCCAGCAGCTTTAGTGCACTGACCTACAATGAGCAGTTCTTC. Translating gives CASSFSALTYNEQFF.

The genes are TRBV18 and TRBJ2-7, with D uncertain. The CDR3 is made up of 13 amino acids. Germline V gene lookup returns CDR1 KGHSH and CDR2 LQKENI. The germline V and J ends were trimmed by 2 bases and 4 bases, with 9 bases remaining between them. This CDR3 is CASSPSFTYEQYF. The CDR3 coding sequence is TGTGCCAGCTCACCATCGTTTACATACGAGCAGTACTTC.

This clonotype was seen just once. With a much larger clone just one base away, this may be a read error. The genes are TRBV7-2 and TRBJ2-3; possibly TRBD1 for D (6 bases). Germline V gene sequence: CDR1 SGHTA, CDR2 FQGNSA. The CDR3 loop spans 14 amino acids. V lost 9 bases and J lost 2, with 15 bases in between. CDR3 residues: CASKFGQLTDTQYF. The DNA of the CDR3 is TGTGCCAGTAAATTTGGACAGCTCACAGATACGCAGTATTTT.

In this sample, this clonotype turned up many times. CDR3 amino acids: CASSSSNNNEQFF. DNA of the CDR3: TGTGCCAGCAGCTCCAGTAATAACAATGAGCAGTTCTTC. The chain links TRBV5-6 to TRBJ2-1; D call uncertain. The CDR3 contains 13 residues. Trimming took off 3 bases at V and 5 bases at J, with 9 bases between the two ends. Germline CDR1 is SGHDT and CDR2 is YYEEEE.

This clonotype has a count of ten or more. This rearrangement joins TRBV7-2 to TRBJ2-7, with D perhaps matching TRBD1 (5 bases). Trimming left V 0 bases short and J 4 bases short, with 13 bases between. The CDR3 covers 15 residues. CDR1 and CDR2 (germline): SGHTA, FQGNSA. DNA of the CDR3: TGTGCCAGCAGCTTAGCCGGCCAGGGAATGTACGAGCAGTACGTC. The encoded protein is CASSLAGQGMYEQYV.

This clonotype was counted at least ten times. This chain joins TRBV27 and TRBJ1-1; TRBD1 is a possible D gene (5 bases). CDR3 length: 13 amino acids. The germline CDR1 and CDR2 sequences are MNHEY and SMNVEV (reference sequence). V lost 3 bases to trimming and J lost 4 bases, with 9 bases between them. CDR3 sequence (DNA): TGTGCCAGCAGTTTTGGGGGAAGCACTGAAGCTTTCTTT. Translation: CASSFGGSTEAFF.